These 16 T cell receptor beta chains were sequenced from one sample in a study of T cells in Graves' hyperthyroidism and ophthalmopathy. There were TCR beta CDR3 regions amplified from RNA transcripts. The primer set for the first-round RT-PCR of the TCR CDR3 was HTBI. TCRdb re-called the multiplex PCR reads with MiXCR, one entry per CDR3 protein. The sample lists about 350,000 distinct CDR3 sequences; about a sixth were seen once. The sample taken for sequencing was blood. The receptor source for this set is a woman in her twenties or thirties with Graves' hyperthyroidism that later progressed to Graves' ophthalmopathy.

At least ten counts were recorded for this clonotype. The chain uses TRBV28 and TRBJ1-5, with D tentatively TRBD1 (5 bases). The CDR3 length is 14 residues. Trimming took 5 bases from V and 5 from J, leaving 13 bases between them. Germline CDR1 reads MDHEN; CDR2 reads SYDVKM. CDR3 bases: TGTGCCAGCAGTGCCCCGCAGGGACATCAGCCCCAGCATTTT. Protein: CASSAPQGHQPQHF.

This clonotype has ten or more counts. The V and J genes are TRBV5-1 and TRBJ1-2; a weak D match, TRBD1 (6 bases). CDR3 length equals 15 residues. Deletions cut 1 base from V and 6 bases from J, with 16 bases between. Germline V gene sequence: CDR1 SGHRS, CDR2 YFSETQ. CDR3 coding DNA: TGCGCCAGCAGCTTGTCGCAGGGGCTGGTGGATGGCTACACCTTC. It encodes CASSLSQGLVDGYTF.

In this sample, this clonotype turned up many times. V and J are TRBV28 and TRBJ2-1; 9 bases map to TRBD2. Germline CDR1 reads MDHEN; CDR2 reads SYDVKM. V lost 6 bases to trimming and J lost 8 bases; unmatched junction nucleotides: 8. The CDR3 extends over 14 amino acids. CDR3 DNA sequence: TGTGCCAGCAGGCGGGGGGGGCGGGGTGATGAGCAGTTCTTC. This sequence encodes CASRRGGRGDEQFF.

This clonotype came up many times. The chain employs TRBV2 and TRBJ2-7; 9 nucleotides line up with TRBD1. The V gene end was trimmed by 7 bases and the J gene end by 6 bases; junction bases not matched to a gene: 10. The length of the CDR3 is 14 residues. Germline V gene lookup returns CDR1 SNHLY and CDR2 FYNNEI. The CDR3 protein is CASTTPGQGFEQYF. In DNA, the CDR3 is TGTGCCAGCACCACACCGGGACAGGGTTTCGAGCAGTACTTC.

Points on this clonotype: A much larger clone lies one base from this, so it may be a read error. The CDR3 does not close with the conserved phenylalanine or tryptophan, likely indicating a read error. The chain couples TRBV20-1 to TRBJ1-5; no clear D gene. V dropped 3 bases and J dropped 0 bases, with 3 bases sitting between them. This CDR3 is 12 amino acids long. Germline V CDR1 and CDR2: DFQATT, SNEGSKA (reference sequence). CDR3 nucleotides: TGCAGTGCTAGTTATAGCAATCAGCCCCAGCATTCT. Amino acids: CSASYSNQPQHS.

This clonotype was recorded many times. This sequence joins TRBV2 and TRBJ2-6, with D uncertain. Between the trimmed V and J ends, which lost 6 bases and 5 bases, there was a span of 17 bases. The CDR3 has 16 amino acids. Germline values: CDR1 SNHLY, CDR2 FYNNEI. The CDR3 loop is CASRRQQSIRANVLTF. CDR3 bases: TGTGCCAGCAGGCGCCAGCAGAGCATTAGGGCCAACGTCCTGACTTTC.

This clonotype was counted many times. V gene TRBV27 combines with J gene TRBJ1-4; D possibly corresponds to TRBD1 (6 bases). Germline lookup yields CDR1 MNHEY and CDR2 SMNVEV (reference sequence). The CDR3 consists of 13 residues. V lost 10 bases, J lost 11 bases, and 20 bases lay in between. CDR3 region: CATAGGALRKLFF. The CDR3 bases are TGTGCCACCGCTGGGGGGGCCCTTAGGAAACTGTTTTTT.

This clonotype showed up just a few times. V is TRBV19 and J is TRBJ2-2; D unresolved. CDR1 and CDR2 (germline): LNHDA, SQIVND (reference sequence). V lost 5 bases and J 4 bases, leaving 17 bases between the germline ends. This CDR3 contains 16 residues. Here the CDR3 DNA reads TGTGCCAGTAGTGAACGTACCAACAGAATCACCGGGGAGCTGTTTTTT. Translation: CASSERTNRITGELFF.

The V gene is TRBV3-1, the J gene TRBJ2-1; 14 bases are shared with TRBD2. CDR1 is LGHDT and CDR2 is YNNKEL in the germline V gene (reference sequence). The CDR3 totals 20 residues. The junction had 17 bases not matched to a gene; V was cut back by 2 bases and J by 8 bases. CDR3 sequence: CASSQYQGLAGVFWRDEQFF. The CDR3 nucleotides are TGTGCCAGCAGCCAATATCAGGGACTAGCGGGAGTATTCTGGCGCGATGAGCAGTTCTTC.

CDR3 loop: CASRLPVTGFSNQPQHF. CDR3 coding DNA: TGTGCCAGCAGGTTGCCGGTAACAGGGTTTAGCAATCAGCCCCAGCATTTT. The chain recombines TRBV28 with TRBJ1-5, with a tentative D call TRBD1 (6 bases). V was pared by 6 bases and J by 0 bases, with 18 bases between. CDR3 length: 17 residues. CDR1 MDHEN and CDR2 SYDVKM come from the germline V gene. Variable domain in full (rest from reference TRBV28 and TRBJ1-5): DVKVTQSSRYLVKRTGEKVFLECVQDMDHENMFWYRQDPGLGLRLIYFSYDVKMKEKGDIPEGYSVSREKKERFSLILESASTNQTSMYLCASRLPVTGFSNQPQHFGDGTRLSIL.

This clonotype was counted at least ten times. The chain links TRBV12-3 or TRBV12-4 to TRBJ1-5; D is unresolved. V was pared by 6 bases and J by 0 bases, with 6 bases between. The CDR3 is 13 amino acids. For the CDR3, the DNA is TGTGCCAGCAGAGACTTTAGCAATCAGCCCCAGCATTTT. Translating it yields CASRDFSNQPQHF.

This clonotype was seen many times. The rearrangement links TRBV4-1 to TRBJ2-3; 11 nucleotides match TRBD2. Germline V gene lookup returns CDR1 MGHRA and CDR2 YSYEKL. V lost 1 base to trimming and J lost 4 bases; unmatched junction nucleotides: 4. The CDR3 runs to 16 residues. The DNA for the CDR3 is TGCGCCAGCAGCCAAGTGGAGACTAGCGGGGCAGATACGCAGTATTTT. Amino acid sequence: CASSQVETSGADTQYF.

This clonotype was counted ten times or more. The V and J genes are TRBV5-1 and TRBJ2-2; D uncertain. In germline, CDR1 is SGHRS, CDR2 YFSETQ. V was pared by 3 bases and J by 3 bases, with 3 bases between. The CDR3 totals 12 residues. As DNA, the CDR3 is TGCGCCAGCAGCTACGACACCGGGGAGCTGTTTTTT. Amino acids: CASSYDTGELFF.

The rearrangement uses TRBV20-1 and TRBJ2-3; 10 bases agree with TRBD2. This CDR3 region has 19 residues. V lost 3 bases and J lost 2; bases outside the gene matches: 17. The V gene's germline CDR1 is DFQATT and CDR2 SNEGSKA (reference sequence). CDR3: CSASSLEGTSAFYTDTQYF. DNA of the CDR3: TGCAGTGCTAGCTCGTTGGAAGGGACTAGCGCCTTCTACACAGATACGCAGTATTTT.

The chain has TRBV20-1 and TRBJ2-3; TRBD2 agrees at 14 bases. Germline CDR1 reads DFQATT; CDR2 reads SNEGSKA (reference sequence). There are 15 residues in the CDR3. With V trimmed by 4 bases and J by 7 bases, 7 bases remained unmatched. The CDR3 DNA reads as TGCAGTGCTACTTCCGGGACTAGCGGGGGACATACGCAGTATTTT. Its protein product is CSATSGTSGGHTQYF.

This clonotype was counted at least ten times. The rearrangement links TRBV25-1 to TRBJ1-4; D gene uncertain. The CDR3 length is 19 residues. Between the trimmed V and J ends, which lost 1 base and 4 bases, there was a span of 22 bases. Germline CDR1 MGHDK, CDR2 SYGVNS. The CDR3 is CASSEFDRGQPKLNEKLFF. The CDR3 DNA sequence: TGTGCCAGCAGTGAATTTGACCGCGGGCAACCGAAACTTAATGAAAAACTGTTTTTT. Filled out from reference TRBV25-1 and TRBJ1-4, the complete variable domain reads EADIYQTPRYLVIGTGKKITLECSQTMGHDKMYWYQQDPGMELHLIHYSYGVNSTEKGDLSSESTVSRIRTEHFPLTLESARPSHTSQYLCASSEFDRGQPKLNEKLFFGSGTQLSVL.